The 13 T cell receptor beta chains below were found in one sample sequenced in a study of T-cell memory formation after mild COVID-19. Each CDR3 protein gets one entry after TCRdb re-called the 5' RACE reads with MiXCR. The table records hundreds of thousands of distinct CDR3 sequences, around 30% of them present only once. Material: PBMCs or a T cell subset sorted from them (not recorded which). Receptors originate from an adult woman who had mild COVID-19 (a few samples of this study predate the infection). Cell type and time point are not known.

This chain joins TRBV5-6 and TRBJ2-2; 7 bases are a match to TRBD1. J gave up 4 bases and V 4 bases, and 7 bases lay outside the gene matches. Germline-derived CDR1 and CDR2 are SGHDT and YYEEEE. The CDR3 has 15 residues. The CDR3 region is CASSTGQAPTGELFF. In DNA form, the CDR3 reads TGTGCCAGCAGCACCGGACAGGCTCCCACCGGGGAGCTGTTTTTT.

The chain is built from TRBV4-1 and TRBJ1-2; D is unclear. Trimming removed 4 bases from V and 0 bases from J, with 21 bases in between. The CDR3 length is 18 residues. Germline V gives CDR1 MGHRA, CDR2 YSYEKL. CDR3 in amino acids: CASSPSIRSRGTNYGYTF. The CDR3 bases are TGCGCCAGCAGCCCCAGCATCCGAAGCCGAGGGACTAACTATGGCTACACCTTC.

The rearrangement links TRBV18 to TRBJ2-1; maybe TRBD2 (6 bases). The germline gives CDR1 KGHSH, CDR2 LQKENI. V dropped 3 bases and J dropped 7 bases, with 16 bases sitting between them. The CDR3 runs 15 residues. CDR3 sequence (DNA): TGTGCCAGCTCACCCGTTAGCGGTATACGGAATGAGCAGTTCTTC. This encodes CASSPVSGIRNEQFF.

The CDR3 spells CATTAGATYEQYF. CDR3 bases: TGTGCCACCACAGCAGGGGCTACCTACGAGCAGTACTTC. V usage is TRBV5-5 and J usage is TRBJ2-7; D possibly corresponds to TRBD1 (6 bases). The germline gives CDR1 SGHKS, CDR2 YYEKEE (reference sequence). The CDR3 extends over 13 amino acids. V shed 9 bases and J shed 2 bases, with 15 bases lying between them.

J is TRBJ2-3 and V is TRBV10-3; 14 bases line up with TRBD2. This CDR3 has 15 residues. J lost 6 bases, V lost 6 bases, and 5 bases had no gene match. Per the germline V gene, CDR1 is ENHRY and CDR2 is SYGVKD. In DNA, the CDR3 is TGTGCCATCAGGGGGACTAGCGGGAGCTTGGATACGCAGTATTTT. Protein sequence: CAIRGTSGSLDTQYF.

The V and J genes are TRBV4-1 and TRBJ2-5; D gene uncertain. Germline values: CDR1 MGHRA, CDR2 YSYEKL. Trimming stripped 4 bases from V and 1 base from J, with 13 bases between. The CDR3 sequence is 15 residues long. The CDR3: CASSRRWVVQETQYF. The CDR3 coding sequence is TGCGCCAGCAGCCGGCGTTGGGTAGTCCAAGAGACCCAGTACTTC.

This clonotype has a handful of counts. The J gene is TRBJ1-5, the V gene TRBV24-1; D unresolved. CDR3 length equals 15 residues. Germline V gene data show CDR1 as KGHDR and CDR2 as SFDVKD. Trimming left V 5 bases short and J 0 bases short, with 10 bases between. CDR3 DNA sequence: TGTGCCACCAGTGGCGGCGGAAATAGCAATCAGCCCCAGCATTTT. This gives the protein CATSGGGNSNQPQHF.

CDR3 sequence: CASSQVGGPNQPQHF. CDR3 DNA sequence: TGCGCCAGCAGCCAAGTGGGGGGCCCCAATCAGCCCCAGCATTTT. The J gene is TRBJ1-5, the V gene TRBV4-1, with D possibly being TRBD1 (6 bases). Trimming pared 1 base from V and 3 bases from J, leaving 10 bases between. Germline V gene lookup returns CDR1 MGHRA and CDR2 YSYEKL. The CDR3 contains 15 residues.

The V call is TRBV4-2, the J call TRBJ1-1; TRBD1 is a possible D gene (6 bases). The length of the CDR3 is 14 residues. CDR1 is LGHNA and CDR2 is YNFKEQ in the germline V gene. V was trimmed by 4 bases and J by 8 bases, leaving 17 bases between them. CDR3 sequence (DNA): TGTGCCAGCAGCCCGACCCTCGGGGGCACAGAAGCTTTCTTT. Protein product: CASSPTLGGTEAFF.

The gene calls are TRBV18 and TRBJ1-6, with 8 nucleotides matching TRBD1. The CDR3 length is 14 residues. In germline, CDR1 is KGHSH, CDR2 LQKENI. The V segment lost 3 bases and the J segment 10 bases; nucleotides outside the gene matches: 5. In nucleotides, the CDR3 is TGTGCCAGCTCACCCTCGACAGGGGAGTCACCCCTCCACTTT. Protein: CASSPSTGESPLHF. Complete variable domain (other parts from reference TRBV18 and TRBJ1-6): NAGVMQNPRHLVRRRGQEARLRCSPMKGHSHVYWYRQLPEEGLKFMVYLQKENIIDESGMPKERFSAEFPKEGPSILRIQQVVRGDSAAYFCASSPSTGESPLHFGNGTRLTVT.

This clonotype was counted between two and nine times. The chain recombines TRBV4-1 with TRBJ2-1; no reliable D call. This CDR3 is built from 16 residues. Trimming removed 4 bases from V and 3 bases from J, with 16 bases in between. Germline CDR1 reads MGHRA; CDR2 reads YSYEKL. CDR3 sequence reads: CASSRYGILNYNEQFF. The CDR3 DNA reads as TGCGCCAGCAGCCGATATGGGATTTTGAACTACAATGAGCAGTTCTTC.

Ten or more counts support this clonotype. This rearrangement joins TRBV7-2 to TRBJ2-3, with 9 bases lining up with TRBD2. Germline V gene lookup returns CDR1 SGHTA and CDR2 FQGNSA. The junction had 8 bases not matched to a gene; V was cut back by 1 base and J by 0 bases. The CDR3 has 18 amino acids. This CDR3 reads CASSLVLAGFYSTDTQYF. The CDR3 DNA reads as TGTGCCAGCAGCTTAGTACTAGCGGGCTTTTATAGCACAGATACGCAGTATTTT.

The chain uses TRBV12-3 or TRBV12-4 and TRBJ2-3; 8 nucleotides agree with TRBD1. Germline trimming cut 1 base from V and 2 bases from J; bases unmatched to any gene: 5. The CDR3 contains 16 residues. CDR3 protein: CASSLGDRWDTDTQYF. CDR3 DNA: TGTGCCAGCAGTTTAGGGGACAGGTGGGACACAGATACGCAGTATTTT.